This TCR beta chain was profiled in a study of technical replicates of blood from a few donors. The germline V gene has CDR1 SEHNR and CDR2 FQNEAQ (reference sequence). Trimming took off 1 base at V and 7 bases at J, with 14 bases between the two ends. The CDR3 is made up of 15 amino acids. Measured with immunoSEQ multiplex PCR; TCRdb has only the in-frame clones, and not every one. The sample carries roughly 71,000 clones, more than 90% recorded once. The V gene is TRBV7-9, the J gene TRBJ1-5, with a tentative D call TRBD1 (5 bases). This receptor was identified in a human donor in good health. The sequenced material came from T cells isolated from PBMCs. The CDR3 is CASSLVGQGSQPQHF. CDR3 DNA sequence: TGTGCCAGCAGCTTAGTAGGGCAGGGTAGCCAGCCCCAGCATTTT. Looking up the rest from reference TRBV7-9 and TRBJ1-5 gives the full variable domain: DTGVSQNPRHKITKRGQNVTFRCDPISEHNRLYWYRQTLGQGPEFLTYFQNEAQLEKSRLLSDRFSAERPKGSFSTLEIQRTEQGDSAMYLCASSLVGQGSQPQHFGDGTRLSIL.